This T cell receptor beta chain was recorded in a study of T-cell memory formation after mild COVID-19. This clonotype appeared a few times. Its target is unknown. The V segment lost 10 bases and the J segment 5 bases; nucleotides outside the gene matches: 12. Per germline, CDR1 SEHNR and CDR2 FQNEAQ (reference sequence). The CDR3 covers 15 residues. Regarding the study as a whole: Day 15 to 85 contracting clones showed balanced CD4/CD8; day 15 to 37 expanders favored CD4+. Chiefly within CM and EM were the contracting CD4+ clones; CD8+ ones were within EMRA. Pre-infection memory carried some responding clones, suggesting that cross-reactive memory joined.

Using constant-segment primers, 5'RACE produced TCR alpha and TCR beta cDNA libraries carrying sample barcodes and UMIs. MiXCR was run by TCRdb on the 5' RACE reads, yielding one entry per CDR3 protein. In the table there are roughly 200,000 distinct CDR3 sequences, about a fifth of which are singletons. The specimen was PBMCs or a T cell subset sorted from them (not recorded which). The TCR originated in an adult woman who had mild COVID-19 (a few samples of this study predate the infection). Cell type and time point are not known. The J gene is TRBJ1-2, the V gene TRBV7-9; 11 bases map to TRBD1. CDR3 in amino acids: CATPTRTGGLYGYTF. The CDR3 bases are TGTGCCACCCCGACCAGGACAGGGGGCTTGTATGGCTACACCTTC.